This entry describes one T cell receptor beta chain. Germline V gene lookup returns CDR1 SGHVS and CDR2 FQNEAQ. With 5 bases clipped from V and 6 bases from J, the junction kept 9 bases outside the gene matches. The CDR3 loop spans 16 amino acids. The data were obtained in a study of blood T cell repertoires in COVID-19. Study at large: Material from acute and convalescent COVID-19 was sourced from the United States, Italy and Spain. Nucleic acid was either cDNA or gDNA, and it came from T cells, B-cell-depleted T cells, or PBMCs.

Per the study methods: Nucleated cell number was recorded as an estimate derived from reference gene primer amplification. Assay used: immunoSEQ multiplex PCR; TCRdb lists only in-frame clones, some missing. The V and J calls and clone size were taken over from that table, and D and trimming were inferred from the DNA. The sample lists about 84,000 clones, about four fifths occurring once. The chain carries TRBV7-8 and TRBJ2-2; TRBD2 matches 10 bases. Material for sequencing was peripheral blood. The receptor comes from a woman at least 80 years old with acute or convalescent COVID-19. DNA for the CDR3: TGTGCCAGCAGCCCCTTAAGCGGGGGGGCAGCCGGGGAGCTGTTTTTT. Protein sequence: CASSPLSGGAAGELFF.